The T cell receptor beta chain described here comes from a study of shared clonotypes between healthy human individuals. Across the study: A couple of women and a few men aged 18 to 49 served as donors.

The CDR3 contains 15 residues. Germline lookup yields CDR1 SEHNR and CDR2 FQNEAQ (reference sequence). The V and J ends lost 1 base and 2 bases respectively, with 12 bases between them. Using immunoSEQ multiplex PCR, the repertoire was profiled, and TCRdb retains in-frame clones only, with some absent. Among about 1 million clones listed, approximately 68% were seen once. The receptor comes from a young man in good health. The chain has TRBV7-9 and TRBJ2-7; D may be TRBD1 or TRBD2 (5 bases each). The material sequenced was memory CD4+ T cells sorted from blood. Subset denoted: CD45RA-negative fraction. CDR3 residues: CASSLGTRGPYEQYF. CDR3 bases: TGTGCCAGCAGCTTAGGAACCCGGGGACCCTACGAGCAGTACTTC.